This T cell receptor (beta chain) was identified during a study of blood T cell repertoires in COVID-19 (dated by TCRdb to the early 2020s). Notes on the research overall: Samples covering the acute and convalescent phases of COVID-19 were provided by collaborators in the United States, Italy and Spain. Samples were obtained from the ongoing ImmuneRACE study (first 160 participants) and from over 1,000 subjects provided by 6 global collaborators. Where HLA class I and class II types were available, the types were taken from metadata supplied by the sample provider, not from assay-based typing. Deeply sampled blood TCRbeta repertoires from subjects exposed to, actively infected with, or recovered from COVID-19 were included in the dataset. The prospective study material was composed of cDNA or gDNA derived from T cells, B-cell-depleted T cells, or PBMCs. Nearly every sample came with metadata listing a de-identified subject ID, COVID-19 status, age in years and sex. The repertoires were released in a freely available public database intended as a resource for research on the immune response to SARS-CoV-2.

Remarks on this clone: Its antigen has not been determined. Per-base quality was not reported, and no clone a single base away is much larger than it.

The immunoSEQ Assay, a bias-controlled multiplex PCR, was used to amplify TCRbeta CDR3 regions from genomic DNA. As for the authors' bioinformatics: The number of nucleated cells in each sample was estimated by amplification of reference gene primers within the assay. Sequence reads were collapsed and filtered to measure the absolute abundance of every unique TCRbeta CDR3 rearrangement. For each sample, productive Simpson clonality was calculated as the square root of Simpson's diversity index across productive rearrangements. The table was pulled from immuneACCESS by TCRdb, which kept in-frame rearrangements only. Such tables lose some clones; where checked, under half of the loss comes from unresolved V genes, and the rest has no known cause. V, J and clone size were drawn from that table, and D and trimming were deduced from the DNA. The sample records 130,000 or so clones, roughly 90% of which are singletons. Jointly, the top ten make up about 2% of the sample.

V is reduced by 2 bases and J by 6 bases, leaving a spacing of 10 bases between them. Inclusive of the bounding cysteine and phenylalanine, the CDR3 is 13 residues long. The kept DNA is CDR3 alone, 39 bases in frame from the first base. The germline V gene encodes CDR1 KGHSH and CDR2 LQKENI. Broad study findings and their caveats: Clinical and demographic metadata were provided uncurated, with the amount varying by source and participant.

Whole blood was collected in K2EDTA tubes by collaborating institutions according to the institutions' own protocols. Collaborator samples were shipped for TCRbeta analysis as frozen whole blood, isolated PBMCs, or DNA extracted from either sample type. The receptor was isolated from a man between 65 and 79 years old with active COVID-19. The rearrangement combines TRBV18 with TRBJ1-1; the D segment cannot be called with confidence. Material: peripheral blood. The CDR3 region has the sequence CASSPKSEAEAFF. The DNA sequence is as follows: TGTGCCAGCTCACCAAAAAGTGAGGCTGAAGCTTTCTTT.